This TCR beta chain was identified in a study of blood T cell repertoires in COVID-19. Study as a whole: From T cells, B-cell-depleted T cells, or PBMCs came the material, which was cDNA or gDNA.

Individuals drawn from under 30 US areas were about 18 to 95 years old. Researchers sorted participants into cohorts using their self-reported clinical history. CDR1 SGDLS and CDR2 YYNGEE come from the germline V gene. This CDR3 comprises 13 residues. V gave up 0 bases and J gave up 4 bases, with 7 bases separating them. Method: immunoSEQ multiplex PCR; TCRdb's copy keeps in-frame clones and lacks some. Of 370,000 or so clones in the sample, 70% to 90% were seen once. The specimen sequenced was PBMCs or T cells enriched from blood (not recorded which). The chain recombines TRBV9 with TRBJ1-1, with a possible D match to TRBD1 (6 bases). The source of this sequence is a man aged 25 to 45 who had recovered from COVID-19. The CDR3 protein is CASSVEGGTEAFF. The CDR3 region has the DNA TGTGCCAGCAGCGTAGAAGGGGGCACTGAAGCTTTCTTT.